The clone carrying this T cell receptor (beta chain) was seen ten or more times. The antigen is not known. These data are taken from a study of T cells in Graves' hyperthyroidism and ophthalmopathy. Using RNA transcripts as the source, TCR beta CDR3 regions were amplified. HTBI primers were used for first-round RT-PCR of the TCR CDR3. Via MiXCR, TCRdb re-called the multiplex PCR reads, giving one row per CDR3 protein. The data show about 380,000 distinct CDR3 sequences, 11% to 15% seen once. There are 14 residues in the CDR3. V was clipped by 3 bases and J by 6 bases; unmatched bases: 4. CDR1 is LNHDA, CDR2 SQIVND, per germline (reference sequence). Newly diagnosed hyperthyroidism patients aged 18 to 65 years had disease lasting under 2 months. Source material for PBMCs was less than 12 ml fresh peripheral blood. Whole-study findings and limits: The model forecast ophthalmopathy, anticipating it by a median around 6.5 months before onset.

The receptor was derived from a woman aged 60-75 years with Graves' hyperthyroidism. Sequenced input: blood. The chain links TRBV19 to TRBJ1-4, with 7 bases lining up with TRBD1. DNA of the CDR3: TGTGCCAGTAGTATTGGAGGGGGCGATGAAAAACTGTTTTTT. It specifies CASSIGGGDEKLFF.